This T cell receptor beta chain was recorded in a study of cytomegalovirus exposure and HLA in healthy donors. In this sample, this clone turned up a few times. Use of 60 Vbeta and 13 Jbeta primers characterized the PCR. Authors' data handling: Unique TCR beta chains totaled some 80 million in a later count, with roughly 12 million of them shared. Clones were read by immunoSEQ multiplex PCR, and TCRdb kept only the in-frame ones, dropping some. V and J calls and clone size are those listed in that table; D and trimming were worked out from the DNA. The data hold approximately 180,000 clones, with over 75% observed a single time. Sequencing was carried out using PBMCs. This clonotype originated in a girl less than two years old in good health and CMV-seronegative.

CDR3 DNA sequence: TGTGCCAGCAGTTTTTTTCGGGGGTTCGATGAGCAGTACTTC. This encodes CASSFFRGFDEQYF. The chain joins TRBV6-5 to TRBJ2-7; tentatively, D is TRBD2 (6 bases). Germline V gives CDR1 MNHEY, CDR2 SVGAGI. V lost 4 bases and J 7 bases, leaving 17 bases between the germline ends. This CDR3 region has 14 residues.